The next 30 T cell receptor beta chains were all read from a single sample in a study of OX40 agonist ivuxolimab in advanced cancers. TCRdb's table, derived via immunoSEQ multiplex PCR, lists solely in-frame clones and lacks some. The sample shows 95,000 to 100,000 clones, roughly 83% of them seen only once. Sequencing used CD4+ or CD8+ T cells sorted from blood, obtained in a trial of the OX40 agonist ivuxolimab. All receptors derive from an adult with an advanced solid tumor such as melanoma, head and neck, liver or kidney cancer.

The chain has TRBV12-5 and TRBJ2-3; D unclear. CDR1 and CDR2 from the germline V gene are LGHNT and FRNRAP. Trimming took 1 base from V and 6 from J, leaving 8 bases between them. The CDR3 sequence is 13 residues long. The CDR3 DNA reads TGTGCTAGTGGTTTGGGACGTGGGGATACGCAGTATTTT. This codes for CASGLGRGDTQYF. Looking up the rest from reference TRBV12-5 and TRBJ2-3 gives the full variable domain: DARVTQTPRHKVTEMGQEVTMRCQPILGHNTVFWYRQTMMQGLELLAYFRNRAPLDDSGMPKDRFSAEMPDATLATLKIQPSEPRDSAVYFCASGLGRGDTQYFGPGTRLTVL.

CDR3: CASRSGRRGNQPQHF. CDR3 sequence (DNA): TGTGCCAGTAGGTCGGGTAGGAGAGGTAATCAGCCCCAGCATTTT. The genes are TRBV19 and TRBJ1-5; unclear D gene. Germline CDR1 reads LNHDA; CDR2 reads SQIVND (reference sequence). This CDR3 contains 15 residues. V lost 6 bases and J 4 bases, leaving 16 bases between the germline ends. The full variable domain, rest sourced from reference TRBV19 and TRBJ1-5, is DGGITQSPKYLFRKEGQNVTLSCEQNLNHDAMYWYRQDPGQGLRLIYYSQIVNDFQKGDIAEGYSVSREKKESFPLTVTSAQKNPTAFYLCASRSGRRGNQPQHFGDGTRLSIL.

The CDR3 sequence is CATRDRGSQPQHF. In DNA form, the CDR3 reads TGTGCCACCCGGGACAGGGGTAGTCAGCCCCAGCATTTT. The chain employs TRBV2 and TRBJ1-5, with 10 bases lining up with TRBD1. The CDR3 contains 13 residues. V lost 10 bases and J lost 6; bases outside the gene matches: 6. Germline CDR1 and CDR2: SNHLY and FYNNEI. The variable domain in full, completed from reference TRBV2 and TRBJ1-5, reads EPEVTQTPSHQVTQMGQEVILRCVPISNHLYFYWYRQILGQKVEFLVSFYNNEISEKSEIFDDQFSVERPDGSNFTLKIRSTKLEDSAMYFCATRDRGSQPQHFGDGTRLSIL.

The chain employs TRBV18 and TRBJ2-7; 9 bases line up with TRBD2. Per the germline V gene, CDR1 is KGHSH and CDR2 is LQKENI. CDR3 length: 18 residues. V lost 4 bases, J lost 4 bases, and 17 bases stayed unmatched. CDR3 in amino acids: CASSLAQLLAGMTYEQYF. The CDR3 coding sequence is TGTGCCAGCTCACTCGCGCAACTCCTAGCGGGAATGACTTACGAGCAGTACTTC.

The chain combines TRBV7-3 with TRBJ2-3; the D gene is possibly TRBD1 (7 bases). Germline CDR1 reads SGHTA; CDR2 reads FQGTGA. The CDR3 has 16 amino acids. The V gene lost 5 bases and the J gene lost 3 bases, with 18 bases spanning the gap. The CDR3 DNA is TGTGCCAGCAGCGCCCAGGGGGGACACAGGACAGATACGCAGTATTTT. This gives the protein CASSAQGGHRTDTQYF.

The chain employs TRBV19 and TRBJ2-1; 9 positions match TRBD1. With 6 bases clipped from V and 9 bases from J, the junction kept 6 bases outside the gene matches. Per germline, CDR1 LNHDA and CDR2 SQIVND (reference sequence). This CDR3 spans 13 amino acids. CDR3 coding DNA: TGTGCCAGTAGGGACAGGGGCATACGTGAGCAGTTCTTC. Translated: CASRDRGIREQFF.

This sequence joins TRBV18 and TRBJ1-2, with a tentative D call TRBD1 (6 bases). Trimming removed 3 bases from V and 2 bases from J, with 13 bases in between. Germline assignment: CDR1 KGHSH and CDR2 LQKENI. The CDR3 totals 15 residues. The DNA for the CDR3 is TGTGCCAGCTCACCCTCCGGGACAAACAACTATGGCTACACCTTC. Translating gives CASSPSGTNNYGYTF. The full variable domain, completed using reference TRBV18 and TRBJ1-2, is NAGVMQNPRHLVRRRGQEARLRCSPMKGHSHVYWYRQLPEEGLKFMVYLQKENIIDESGMPKERFSAEFPKEGPSILRIQQVVRGDSAAYFCASSPSGTNNYGYTFGSGTRLTVV.

The rearrangement joins TRBV27 to TRBJ1-2, with TRBD1 matching 7 bases. V dropped 8 bases and J dropped 2; count of bases not matched to a gene: 11. The V gene's germline CDR1 is MNHEY and CDR2 SMNVEV (reference sequence). CDR3 length equals 15 residues. This CDR3 is CASRTAPQGNYGYTF. Here the CDR3 DNA reads TGTGCCAGCCGGACAGCCCCACAGGGGAACTATGGCTACACCTTC.

This rearrangement joins TRBV28 to TRBJ2-5; 12 bases match TRBD1. The CDR3 loop spans 16 amino acids. Trimming at V came to 6 bases and at J to 5 bases, leaving 10 bases not matched to a gene. CDR1 MDHEN and CDR2 SYDVKM come from the germline V gene. The CDR3 bases are TGTGCCAGCAGCCCCACCGGGACAGGGGGCCAGGAGACCCAGTACTTC. The encoded protein is CASSPTGTGGQETQYF.

V and J are TRBV7-3 and TRBJ2-5, with D unresolved. The V gene's germline CDR1 is SGHTA and CDR2 FQGTGA. This CDR3 region has 10 residues. V gave up 7 bases and J gave up 10 bases, with 10 bases separating them. The CDR3 loop is CASTYLGQYF. Here the CDR3 DNA reads TGTGCCAGCACCTACTTGGGCCAGTACTTC. The full variable domain, its missing parts supplied by reference TRBV7-3 and TRBJ2-5, is GAGVSQTPSNKVTEKGKYVELRCDPISGHTALYWYRQSLGQGPEFLIYFQGTGAADDSGLPNDRFFAVRPEGSVSTLKIQRTERGDSAVYLCASTYLGQYFGPGTRLLVL.

The V gene is TRBV13, the J gene TRBJ2-3; 12 positions match TRBD2. Trimming took 4 bases from V and 5 from J; bases not matched to a gene: 13. The CDR3 runs to 18 residues. CDR1 is PRHDT, CDR2 FYEKMQ, per germline (reference sequence). CDR3 bases: TGTGCCAGCAGCTGGCGACTAGCGGGAGTAGCTCATCGAGATACGCAGTATTTT. Its translation is CASSWRLAGVAHRDTQYF.

This clone was seen a few times. The V and J genes are TRBV5-1 and TRBJ2-3; no clear D gene. V lost 3 bases and J 4 bases, leaving 9 bases between the germline ends. The germline V gene encodes CDR1 SGHRS and CDR2 YFSETQ. This CDR3 is 13 amino acids long. The CDR3 sequence: CASSSRSPDTQYF. The DNA of the CDR3 is TGCGCCAGCAGCTCCCGTAGCCCAGATACGCAGTATTTT.

This clone has more than one count but fewer than ten. The CDR3, as DNA: TGTGCCAGCAGCTTCAGGACCTCTGGGGCCAACGTCCTGACTTTC. This gives the protein CASSFRTSGANVLTF. The V call is TRBV11-2, the J call TRBJ2-6; no firm D call. V lost 3 bases and J lost 0, with 6 bases in between. The germline CDR1 and CDR2 sequences are SGHAT and FQNNGV. The CDR3 spans 15 residues.

A few counts support this clone. The chain carries TRBV19 and TRBJ2-7; D call uncertain. This CDR3 spans 15 amino acids. Deletions cut 3 bases from V and 3 bases from J, with 15 bases between. Germline V lookup: CDR1 LNHDA, CDR2 SQIVND (reference sequence). This CDR3 reads CASSIGTPRSYEQYF. In nucleotides, the CDR3 is TGTGCCAGTAGTATTGGCACCCCCCGAAGCTACGAGCAGTACTTC.

The chain is built from TRBV5-4 and TRBJ2-7; 9 bases line up with TRBD1. V trimming: 4 bases; J trimming: 5 bases; junction bases outside the gene matches: 7. The V gene's germline CDR1 is SGHNT and CDR2 YYREEE (reference sequence). This CDR3 spans 14 amino acids. CDR3 loop: CASSGNRGLHEQYF. In DNA form, the CDR3 reads TGTGCCAGCAGCGGTAACAGGGGGCTCCACGAGCAGTACTTC.

This clone has more than one count but fewer than ten. V gene TRBV11-2 combines with J gene TRBJ2-3; the D gene could be TRBD1 or TRBD2 (5 bases each). CDR3 length equals 15 residues. V was cut by 4 bases and J by 0 bases, with 11 bases left in between. CDR1 and CDR2 from the germline V gene are SGHAT and FQNNGV. The CDR3 protein is CASSSDGASTDTQYF. The DNA of the CDR3 is TGTGCCAGCAGCTCAGACGGGGCTAGCACAGATACGCAGTATTTT. The full variable domain, its missing parts supplied by reference TRBV11-2 and TRBJ2-3, is EAGVAQSPRYKIIEKRQSVAFWCNPISGHATLYWYQQILGQGPKLLIQFQNNGVVDDSQLPKDRFSAERLKGVDSTLKIQPAKLEDSAVYLCASSSDGASTDTQYFGPGTRLTVL.

The chain is built from TRBV9 and TRBJ2-1; D gene uncertain. The CDR3 totals 16 residues. Germline-derived CDR1 and CDR2 are SGDLS and YYNGEE. V lost 2 bases and J lost 2, with 14 bases in between. CDR3 bases: TGTGCCAGCAGCGTTACGGGTGGTTGGACCTACAATGAGCAGTTCTTC. Protein sequence: CASSVTGGWTYNEQFF.

The chain combines TRBV19 with TRBJ2-1; 10 bases fit TRBD2. The germline V gene has CDR1 LNHDA and CDR2 SQIVND (reference sequence). V lost 4 bases, J lost 9 bases, and 6 bases stayed unmatched. CDR3 length: 14 residues. This chain's CDR3 is CASSRLAGVGEQFF. For the CDR3, the DNA is TGTGCCAGTAGTAGGCTAGCGGGAGTAGGTGAGCAGTTCTTC. Using reference TRBV19 and TRBJ2-1 for the parts outside the CDR3, the full variable domain is DGGITQSPKYLFRKEGQNVTLSCEQNLNHDAMYWYRQDPGQGLRLIYYSQIVNDFQKGDIAEGYSVSREKKESFPLTVTSAQKNPTAFYLCASSRLAGVGEQFFGPGTRLTVL.

The chain joins TRBV6-6 to TRBJ2-7; no clear D gene. V was trimmed by 5 bases and J by 5 bases, leaving 19 bases between them. This CDR3 has 15 amino acids. Germline values: CDR1 MNHNY, CDR2 SVGAGI (reference sequence). In DNA form, the CDR3 reads TGTGCCAGCAGTCTTTCTGCGAAAGTCGACCACGAGCAGTACTTC. Its translation is CASSLSAKVDHEQYF.

This clone was counted only a few times. The chain combines TRBV5-5 with TRBJ1-6; D not certain. V was trimmed by 8 bases and J by 10 bases, leaving 13 bases between them. This CDR3 has 12 residues. Germline lookup yields CDR1 SGHKS and CDR2 YYEKEE (reference sequence). The CDR3 nucleotides read TGTGCCAGTTGGCTAGGAAGATCACCCCTCCACTTT. It encodes CASWLGRSPLHF.

J is TRBJ2-5 and V is TRBV6-5; tentatively, D is TRBD1 (6 bases). The last part of the DNA fits TRBJ2-7 better; the J call may be wrong. Germline assignment: CDR1 MNHEY and CDR2 SVGAGI. The CDR3 runs 11 residues. In DNA form, the CDR3 reads TGTGCCAGCCGGCGGACAGACGAGCAGTACTTC. Protein sequence: CASRRTDEQYF.

The V call is TRBV7-8, the J call TRBJ2-5, with 7 bases lining up with TRBD2. CDR1 SGHVS and CDR2 FQNEAQ come from the germline V gene. There are 14 residues in the CDR3. After removal of 3 bases from V and 2 bases from J, the junction contained 3 bases not matched to a gene. The CDR3 is CASSFRRGQETQYF. CDR3 in DNA: TGTGCCAGCAGCTTTCGGCGGGGGCAAGAGACCCAGTACTTC. The whole variable domain, remainder taken from reference TRBV7-8 and TRBJ2-5, is GAGVSQSPRYKVAKRGQDVALRCDPISGHVSLFWYQQALGQGPEFLTYFQNEAQLDKSGLPSDRFFAERPEGSVSTLKIQRTQQEDSAVYLCASSFRRGQETQYFGPGTRLLVL.

J is TRBJ2-5 and V is TRBV19, with 7 bases that match TRBD2. The CDR3 extends over 15 amino acids. Per germline, CDR1 LNHDA and CDR2 SQIVND (reference sequence). V shed 6 bases and J 5 bases; nucleotides not matched to a gene: 12. CDR3 in DNA: TGTGCCAGTAGCCCGACGTTTGGGGGAGGGGAGACCCAGTACTTC. Protein: CASSPTFGGGETQYF.

In its sample, this clone was seen once. The V call is TRBV2, the J call TRBJ1-6, with 9 bases identical to TRBD1. V was clipped by 5 bases and J by 8 bases; unmatched bases: 10. The germline gives CDR1 SNHLY, CDR2 FYNNEI. CDR3 size: 16 residues. CDR3 sequence reads: CASSPRPGQGYSPLHF. CDR3 DNA: TGTGCCAGCAGTCCTAGGCCGGGACAGGGTTATTCACCCCTCCACTTT.

This sequence joins TRBV6-5 and TRBJ1-1; D is ambiguous. Germline lookup yields CDR1 MNHEY and CDR2 SVGAGI. The CDR3 length is 13 residues. V was clipped by 7 bases and J by 5 bases, with 14 bases between them. The CDR3 here is CASNTERWTEAFF. The CDR3 DNA is TGTGCCAGCAACACCGAGCGATGGACTGAAGCTTTCTTT.

The chain carries TRBV27 and TRBJ2-3; TRBD2 aligns across 12 bases. The V gene's germline CDR1 is MNHEY and CDR2 SMNVEV (reference sequence). Losses at the gene ends were 0 bases for V and 5 bases for J; bases not matched to a gene: 3. The CDR3 has 16 residues. CDR3 protein: CASSLSSSGGVDTQYF. In DNA form, the CDR3 reads TGTGCCAGCAGTTTATCTTCTAGCGGGGGGGTAGATACGCAGTATTTT.

This sequence joins TRBV7-2 and TRBJ1-3; possibly TRBD1 for D (5 bases). The CDR3 is 16 residues long. In germline, CDR1 is SGHTA, CDR2 FQGNSA. The ends were cut back, 0 bases at V and 0 bases at J, with 9 bases in the middle. CDR3 nucleotides: TGTGCCAGCAGCTTAGCGTCGAGGGGCTCTGGAAACACCATATATTTT. It encodes CASSLASRGSGNTIYF. The full variable domain, completed using reference TRBV7-2 and TRBJ1-3, is GAGVSQSPSNKVTEKGKDVELRCDPISGHTALYWYRQSLGQGLEFLIYFQGNSAPDKSGLPSDRFSAERTGGSVSTLTIQRTQQEDSAVYLCASSLASRGSGNTIYFGEGSWLTVV.

The chain recombines TRBV29-1 with TRBJ1-2; maybe TRBD1 (6 bases). The germline CDR1 and CDR2 sequences are SQVTM and ANQGSEA. This CDR3 contains 12 residues. The V gene lost 4 bases and the J gene lost 6 bases, with 12 bases spanning the gap. CDR3 sequence: CSVGVGGHGYTF. The CDR3 DNA is TGCAGCGTTGGGGTAGGGGGACATGGCTACACCTTC.

The V call is TRBV2, the J call TRBJ2-2, with 10 bases aligning to TRBD1. Germline V gene sequence: CDR1 SNHLY, CDR2 FYNNEI. The CDR3 has 13 residues. The ends lost 8 bases at V and 6 bases at J; junction bases unmatched: 3. The CDR3 nucleotides read TGTGCCAGCTGTGGACAGGGGGCCGGGGAGCTGTTTTTT. Protein product: CASCGQGAGELFF.

The chain links TRBV30 to TRBJ2-7; 8 bases match TRBD1. The germline V gene encodes CDR1 GTSNPN and CDR2 SVGIG (reference sequence). The V segment lost 0 bases and the J segment 5 bases; nucleotides outside the gene matches: 9. This CDR3 spans 15 amino acids. CDR3 region: CAWSVLRTGPHEQYF. CDR3 coding DNA: TGTGCCTGGAGTGTACTGAGGACAGGGCCGCACGAGCAGTACTTC.